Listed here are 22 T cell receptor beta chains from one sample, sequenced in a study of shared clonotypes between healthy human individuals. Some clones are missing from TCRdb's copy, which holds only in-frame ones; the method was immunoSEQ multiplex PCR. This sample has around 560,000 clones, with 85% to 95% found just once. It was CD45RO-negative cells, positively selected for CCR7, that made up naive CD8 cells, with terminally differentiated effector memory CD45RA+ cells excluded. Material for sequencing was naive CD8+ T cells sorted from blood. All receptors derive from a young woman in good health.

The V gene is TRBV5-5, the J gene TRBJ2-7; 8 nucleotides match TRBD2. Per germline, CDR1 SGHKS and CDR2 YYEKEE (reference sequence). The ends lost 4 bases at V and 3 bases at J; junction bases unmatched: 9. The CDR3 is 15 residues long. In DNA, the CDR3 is TGTGCCAGCAGCACGGGACTAGGAAGTGTCTACGAGCAGTACTTC. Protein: CASSTGLGSVYEQYF.

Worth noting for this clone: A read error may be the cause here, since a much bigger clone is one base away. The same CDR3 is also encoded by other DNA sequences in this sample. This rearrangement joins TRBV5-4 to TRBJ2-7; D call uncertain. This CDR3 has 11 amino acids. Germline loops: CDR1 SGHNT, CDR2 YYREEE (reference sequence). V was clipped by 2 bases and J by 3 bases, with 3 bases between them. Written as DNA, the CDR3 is TGTGCCAGCAGCTTCGGCTACGAGCAGTACTTC. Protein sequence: CASSFGYEQYF.

CDR3 sequence: CASSHGPTEAFF. The CDR3 DNA is TGTGCCAGTTCTCACGGACCCACTGAAGCTTTCTTT. The gene calls are TRBV19 and TRBJ1-1; D unclear. The CDR3 covers 12 residues. V shed 8 bases and J shed 4 bases, with 11 bases lying between them. Germline assignment: CDR1 LNHDA and CDR2 SQIVND (reference sequence).

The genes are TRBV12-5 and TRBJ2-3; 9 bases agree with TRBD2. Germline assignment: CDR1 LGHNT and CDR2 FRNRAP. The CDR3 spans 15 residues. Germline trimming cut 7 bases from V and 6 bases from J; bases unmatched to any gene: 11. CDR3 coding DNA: TGTGCTAGTGTCGGGGCGGGAGGGCAGGCGGATACGCAGTATTTT. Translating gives CASVGAGGQADTQYF.

The CDR3 region is CASSLLVVGTDTQYF. CDR3 DNA sequence: TGTGCCAGCAGCTTGCTGGTCGTCGGCACAGATACGCAGTATTTT. The genes are TRBV5-6 and TRBJ2-3, with D unclear. Per germline, CDR1 SGHDT and CDR2 YYEEEE. This CDR3 is built from 15 residues. The V end was cut by 1 base, the J end by 1 base, with 10 bases between. The full variable domain, with the rest looked up from reference TRBV5-6 and TRBJ2-3, is DAGVTQSPTHLIKTRGQQVTLRCSPKSGHDTVSWYQQALGQGPQFIFQYYEEEERQRGNFPDRFSGHQFPNYSSELNVNALLLGDSALYLCASSLLVVGTDTQYFGPGTRLTVL.

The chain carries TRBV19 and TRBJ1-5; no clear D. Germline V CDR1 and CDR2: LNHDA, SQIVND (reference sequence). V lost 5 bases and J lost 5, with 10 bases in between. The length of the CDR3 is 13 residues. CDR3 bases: TGTGCCAGTAGTCTTTACACATATCAGCCCCAGCATTTT. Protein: CASSLYTYQPQHF.

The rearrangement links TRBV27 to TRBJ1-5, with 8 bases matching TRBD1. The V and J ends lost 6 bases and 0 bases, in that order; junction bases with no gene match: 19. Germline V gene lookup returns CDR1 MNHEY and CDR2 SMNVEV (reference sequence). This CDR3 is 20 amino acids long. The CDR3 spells CASSHLTPTGTGNSNQPQHF. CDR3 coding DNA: TGTGCCAGCAGCCACCTAACCCCAACCGGGACAGGCAATAGCAATCAGCCCCAGCATTTT.

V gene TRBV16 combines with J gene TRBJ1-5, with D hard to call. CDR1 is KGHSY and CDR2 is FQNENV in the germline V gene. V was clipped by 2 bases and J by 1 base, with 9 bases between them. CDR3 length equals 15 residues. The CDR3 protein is CASSQESYSNQPQHF. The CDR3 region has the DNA TGTGCCAGCAGCCAAGAGTCCTACAGCAATCAGCCCCAGCATTTT.

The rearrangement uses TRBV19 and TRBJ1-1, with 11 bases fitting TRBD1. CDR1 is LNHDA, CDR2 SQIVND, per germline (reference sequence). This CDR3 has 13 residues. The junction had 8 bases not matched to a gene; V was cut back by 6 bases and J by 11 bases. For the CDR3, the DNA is TGTGCCAGTAGGAGAAGGACAGGGGGCTACGCTTTCTTT. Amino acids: CASRRRTGGYAFF.

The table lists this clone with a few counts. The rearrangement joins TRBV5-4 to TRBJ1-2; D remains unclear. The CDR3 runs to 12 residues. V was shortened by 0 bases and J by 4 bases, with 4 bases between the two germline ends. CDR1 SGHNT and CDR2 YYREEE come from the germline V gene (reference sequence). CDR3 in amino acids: CASSLEGYGYTF. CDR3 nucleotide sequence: TGTGCCAGCAGCTTGGAGGGCTATGGCTACACCTTC.

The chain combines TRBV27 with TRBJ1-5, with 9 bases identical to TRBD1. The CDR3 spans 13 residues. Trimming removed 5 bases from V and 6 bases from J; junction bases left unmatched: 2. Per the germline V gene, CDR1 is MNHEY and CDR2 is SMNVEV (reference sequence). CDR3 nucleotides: TGTGCCAGCAGTATGACAGGGGGTCAGCCCCAGCATTTT. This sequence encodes CASSMTGGQPQHF.

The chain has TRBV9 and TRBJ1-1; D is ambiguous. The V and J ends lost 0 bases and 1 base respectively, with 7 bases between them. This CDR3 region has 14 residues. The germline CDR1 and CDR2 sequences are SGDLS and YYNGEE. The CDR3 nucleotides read TGTGCCAGCAGCGTAGTAGAGAGGAACACTGAAGCTTTCTTT. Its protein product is CASSVVERNTEAFF.

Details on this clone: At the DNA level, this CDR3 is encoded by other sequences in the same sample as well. The CDR3 protein is CASSLGGTTYEQYF. CDR3 nucleotides: TGTGCCAGCAGCTTAGGGGGGACGACCTACGAGCAGTACTTC. V usage is TRBV7-8 and J usage is TRBJ2-7; the D gene could be TRBD1 or TRBD2 (5 bases each). The CDR3 covers 14 residues. V lost 1 base and J lost 2, with 9 bases in between. Germline values: CDR1 SGHVS, CDR2 FQNEAQ.

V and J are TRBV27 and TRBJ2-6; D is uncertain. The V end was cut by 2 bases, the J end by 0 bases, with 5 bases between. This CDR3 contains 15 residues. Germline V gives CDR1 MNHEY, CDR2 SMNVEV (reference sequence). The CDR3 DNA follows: TGTGCCAGCAGTTTAGTTTACTCTGGGGCCAACGTCCTGACTTTC. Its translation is CASSLVYSGANVLTF.

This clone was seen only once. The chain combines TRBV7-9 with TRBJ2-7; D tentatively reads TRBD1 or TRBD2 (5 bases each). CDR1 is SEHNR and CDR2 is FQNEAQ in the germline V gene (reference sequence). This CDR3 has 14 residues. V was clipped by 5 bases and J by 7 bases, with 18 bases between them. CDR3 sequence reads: CASSHPGADREQYF. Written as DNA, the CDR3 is TGTGCCAGCAGCCACCCCGGGGCCGATAGGGAGCAGTACTTC.

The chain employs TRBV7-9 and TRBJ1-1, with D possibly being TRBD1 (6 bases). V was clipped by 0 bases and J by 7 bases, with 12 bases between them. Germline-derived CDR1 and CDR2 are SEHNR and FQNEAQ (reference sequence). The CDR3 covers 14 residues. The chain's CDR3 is CASSLALTGFEAFF. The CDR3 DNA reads TGTGCCAGCAGCTTAGCCTTAACAGGGTTTGAAGCTTTCTTT.

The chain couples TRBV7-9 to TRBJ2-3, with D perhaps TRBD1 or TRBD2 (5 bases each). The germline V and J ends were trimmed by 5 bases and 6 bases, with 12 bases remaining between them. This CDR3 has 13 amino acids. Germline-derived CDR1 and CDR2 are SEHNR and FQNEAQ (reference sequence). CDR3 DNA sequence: TGTGCCAGCAGCAGGGGACGAGGGGATACGCAGTATTTT. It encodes CASSRGRGDTQYF.

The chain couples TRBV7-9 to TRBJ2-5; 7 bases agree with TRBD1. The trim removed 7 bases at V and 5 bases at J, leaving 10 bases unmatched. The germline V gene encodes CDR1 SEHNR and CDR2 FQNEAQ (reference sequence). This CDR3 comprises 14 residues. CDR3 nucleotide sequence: TGTGCCAGCAAAAAAACAGGGGCCTGGGAGACCCAGTACTTC. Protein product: CASKKTGAWETQYF. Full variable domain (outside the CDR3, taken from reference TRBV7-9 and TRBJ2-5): DTGVSQNPRHKITKRGQNVTFRCDPISEHNRLYWYRQTLGQGPEFLTYFQNEAQLEKSRLLSDRFSAERPKGSFSTLEIQRTEQGDSAMYLCASKKTGAWETQYFGPGTRLLVL.

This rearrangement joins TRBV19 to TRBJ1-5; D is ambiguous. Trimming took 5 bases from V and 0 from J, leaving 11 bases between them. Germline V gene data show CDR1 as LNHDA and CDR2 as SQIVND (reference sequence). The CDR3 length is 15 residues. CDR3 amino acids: CASSWTRASNQPQHF. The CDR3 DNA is TGTGCCAGTAGTTGGACCCGAGCTAGCAATCAGCCCCAGCATTTT.

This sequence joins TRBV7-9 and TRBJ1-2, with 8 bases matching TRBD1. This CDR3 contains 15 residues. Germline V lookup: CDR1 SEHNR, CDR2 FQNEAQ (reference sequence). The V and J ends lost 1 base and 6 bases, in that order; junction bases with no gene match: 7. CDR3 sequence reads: CASSLGAGGLDGYTF. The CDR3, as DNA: TGTGCCAGCAGCTTAGGAGCAGGGGGCCTCGATGGCTACACCTTC. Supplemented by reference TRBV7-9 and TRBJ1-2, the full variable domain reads DTGVSQNPRHKITKRGQNVTFRCDPISEHNRLYWYRQTLGQGPEFLTYFQNEAQLEKSRLLSDRFSAERPKGSFSTLEIQRTEQGDSAMYLCASSLGAGGLDGYTFGSGTRLTVV.

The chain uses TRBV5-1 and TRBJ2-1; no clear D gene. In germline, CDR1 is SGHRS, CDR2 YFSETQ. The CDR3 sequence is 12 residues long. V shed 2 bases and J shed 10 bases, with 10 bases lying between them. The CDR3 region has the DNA TGCGCCAGCAGCTTTGGGGTCGGGGAGCAGTTCTTC. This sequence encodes CASSFGVGEQFF.

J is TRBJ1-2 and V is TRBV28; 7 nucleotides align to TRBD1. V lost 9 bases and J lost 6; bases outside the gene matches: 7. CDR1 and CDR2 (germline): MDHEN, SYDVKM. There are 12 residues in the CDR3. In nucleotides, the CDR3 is TGTGCCAGTGCACAGGGGATAGATGGCTACACCTTC. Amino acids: CASAQGIDGYTF.